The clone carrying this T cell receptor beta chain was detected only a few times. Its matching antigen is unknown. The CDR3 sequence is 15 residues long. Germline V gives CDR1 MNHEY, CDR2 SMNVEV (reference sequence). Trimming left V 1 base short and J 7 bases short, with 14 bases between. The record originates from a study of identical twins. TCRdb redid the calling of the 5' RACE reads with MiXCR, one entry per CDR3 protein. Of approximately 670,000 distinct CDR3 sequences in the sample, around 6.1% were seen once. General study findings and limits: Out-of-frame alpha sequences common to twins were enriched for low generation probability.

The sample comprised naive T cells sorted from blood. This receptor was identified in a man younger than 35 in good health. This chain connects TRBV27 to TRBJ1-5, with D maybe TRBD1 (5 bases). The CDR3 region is CASSLWSGSGQPQHF. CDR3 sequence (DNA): TGTGCCAGCAGTTTATGGTCAGGGTCGGGGCAGCCCCAGCATTTT.